The 30 T cell receptor beta chains below all came from one sample that was sequenced in a study of blood T cell repertoires in COVID-19 (dated by TCRdb to 2020 to 2022). The library was generated by the immunoSEQ multiplex PCR assay. Not all clones reach the TCRdb copy of this immuneACCESS table, which keeps in-frame sequences only. Checked studies attribute under half of the gap to unresolved V genes and leave the rest unexplained. The sample records fewer than 250,000 clones, roughly 90% of which are singletons. Jointly, the top ten make up 2.5% to 3% of the sample. Sample: PBMCs or T cells enriched from blood (not recorded which). All receptors derive from a woman aged 25 to 39 with acute COVID-19.

The rearrangement uses TRBV6-5 and TRBJ2-7; weak D call: TRBD2 (5 bases). CDR3 length: 12 amino acids. The germline V gene encodes CDR1 MNHEY and CDR2 SVGAGI. Trimming shortened V by 2 bases and J by 7 bases, and 9 bases separated the two germline ends. Written as DNA, the CDR3 is TGTGCCAGCAGTTACCCGGCGGGTGAGCAGTACTTC. The encoded protein is CASSYPAGEQYF.

V is TRBV7-2 and J is TRBJ1-1; D gene unclear. V shed 5 bases and J shed 10 bases, with 17 bases lying between them. This CDR3 comprises 13 residues. CDR1 SGHTA and CDR2 FQGNSA come from the germline V gene. The chain's CDR3 is CASSAETLQAAFF. The DNA for the CDR3 is TGTGCCAGCAGCGCAGAGACCCTTCAGGCAGCTTTCTTT.

CDR3 DNA sequence: TGTGCCAGCAGCTTGGTAGTATCCACAGATACGCAGTATTTT. Residues: CASSLVVSTDTQYF. V gene TRBV7-9 combines with J gene TRBJ2-3; D uncertain. The CDR3 length is 14 residues. Germline V gene data show CDR1 as SEHNR and CDR2 as FQNEAQ (reference sequence). Deletions cut 3 bases from V and 2 bases from J, with 9 bases between.

This clone was recorded once. V gene TRBV5-6 combines with J gene TRBJ1-5; tentatively, D is TRBD1 (5 bases). This CDR3 comprises 15 residues. The germline V gene has CDR1 SGHDT and CDR2 YYEEEE. The V gene lost 1 base and the J gene lost 3 bases, with 11 bases spanning the gap. The CDR3 spells CASSLQGVYNQPQHF. The CDR3 DNA is TGTGCCAGCAGCTTGCAAGGGGTCTACAATCAGCCCCAGCATTTT.

The chain is built from TRBV19 and TRBJ2-4, with TRBD1 matching 9 bases. The ends lost 4 bases at V and 8 bases at J; junction bases unmatched: 9. CDR3 length: 15 residues. Germline V lookup: CDR1 LNHDA, CDR2 SQIVND (reference sequence). CDR3 in amino acids: CASSKQQGADDIQYF. The CDR3 coding sequence is TGTGCCAGTAGTAAACAACAGGGGGCAGATGACATTCAGTACTTC.

This clone was seen more than once but under ten times. The rearrangement uses TRBV6-5 and TRBJ1-1; D is possibly TRBD1 (6 bases). The V end lost 6 bases, the J end lost 4 bases, and 15 bases lay between the germline ends. This CDR3 is 14 amino acids long. Per germline, CDR1 MNHEY and CDR2 SVGAGI. CDR3 sequence reads: CASRLQGGSTEAFF. Here the CDR3 DNA reads TGTGCCAGCAGACTACAGGGTGGGAGCACTGAAGCTTTCTTT.

The chain combines TRBV9 with TRBJ2-3; 9 bases align to TRBD2. The germline V gene has CDR1 SGDLS and CDR2 YYNGEE. V trimming: 0 bases; J trimming: 4 bases; junction bases outside the gene matches: 3. CDR3 length: 15 residues. DNA of the CDR3: TGTGCCAGCAGCGTAGGACTAGCGGCGTCAGATACGCAGTATTTT. It translates to CASSVGLAASDTQYF.

This clone appeared a single time. The genes are TRBV6-1 and TRBJ1-2; 8 positions agree with TRBD1. Per the germline V gene, CDR1 is MNHNS and CDR2 is SASEGT. The CDR3 contains 12 residues. The V and J ends lost 3 bases and 6 bases, in that order; junction bases with no gene match: 0. CDR3 nucleotide sequence: TGTGCCAGCAGTGAGGACAGGGATGGCTACACCTTC. Its translation is CASSEDRDGYTF.

The chain joins TRBV10-1 to TRBJ2-3; TRBD1 aligns across 7 bases. Germline CDR1 reads WNHNN; CDR2 reads SYGVQD (reference sequence). J was trimmed by 5 bases and V by 0 bases; bases with no gene match: 5. This CDR3 contains 15 residues. Here the CDR3 DNA reads TGCGCCAGCAGTGAGTCGGAGCAGGGGGTAGATACGCAGTATTTT. The encoded protein is CASSESEQGVDTQYF.

The chain has TRBV6-2 or TRBV6-3 and TRBJ1-2; D remains ambiguous. V lost 4 bases, J lost 5 bases, and 14 bases lay in between. CDR3 length: 14 amino acids. In germline, CDR1 is MNHEY, CDR2 SVGEGT. CDR3 region: CASSSPYSGYGYTF. The DNA for the CDR3 is TGTGCCAGCAGTTCTCCTTACAGTGGATATGGCTACACCTTC.

This rearrangement joins TRBV9 to TRBJ1-6; D call uncertain. Germline lookup yields CDR1 SGDLS and CDR2 YYNGEE. This CDR3 has 12 amino acids. Trimming stripped 4 bases from V and 8 bases from J, with 7 bases between. CDR3 amino acids: CASSSRDSPLHF. CDR3 DNA: TGTGCCAGCAGCTCACGGGATTCACCCCTCCACTTT. The full variable domain, rest sourced from reference TRBV9 and TRBJ1-6, is DSGVTQTPKHLITATGQRVTLRCSPRSGDLSVYWYQQSLDQGLQFLIQYYNGEERAKGNILERFSAQQFPDLHSELNLSSLELGDSALYFCASSSRDSPLHFGNGTRLTVT.

This clone was picked up many times. The rearrangement uses TRBV6-4 and TRBJ1-1, with 10 bases aligning to TRBD1. Per germline, CDR1 MRHNA and CDR2 SNTAGT. After removal of 2 bases from V and 5 bases from J, the junction contained 2 bases not matched to a gene. The CDR3 totals 14 residues. CDR3 nucleotide sequence: TGTGCCAGCAGTGACACGGACAGGGGGACTGAAGCTTTCTTT. It specifies CASSDTDRGTEAFF.

The chain links TRBV5-1 to TRBJ1-1; the match to TRBD1 covers 7 bases. Trimming cost V 4 bases and J 4 bases; bases outside gene matches: 7. The CDR3 covers 14 residues. Germline loops: CDR1 SGHRS, CDR2 YFSETQ. This CDR3 is CASSVATGTTEAFF. The CDR3 nucleotides read TGCGCCAGCAGCGTGGCGACAGGGACCACTGAAGCTTTCTTT. Complete variable domain (other parts from reference TRBV5-1 and TRBJ1-1): KAGVTQTPRYLIKTRGQQVTLSCSPISGHRSVSWYQQTPGQGLQFLFEYFSETQRNKGNFPGRFSGRQFSNSRSEMNVSTLELGDSALYLCASSVATGTTEAFFGQGTRLTVV.

The CDR3 loop reads CASSEKQGGGYTF. The CDR3 nucleotides read TGTGCCAGCAGTGAAAAACAGGGCGGAGGCTACACCTTC. The chain links TRBV6-1 to TRBJ1-2; perhaps TRBD1 as D (6 bases). Trimming shortened V by 2 bases and J by 8 bases, and 12 bases separated the two germline ends. The CDR3 is 13 amino acids. Germline V gene data show CDR1 as MNHNS and CDR2 as SASEGT.

This clone was picked up one time. The chain combines TRBV27 with TRBJ1-6; D unclear. The germline gives CDR1 MNHEY, CDR2 SMNVEV (reference sequence). V shed 7 bases and J shed 2 bases, with 6 bases lying between them. The CDR3 contains 13 residues. In DNA form, the CDR3 reads TGTGCCAGCACCCGAGCCTATAATTCACCCCTCCACTTT. Protein product: CASTRAYNSPLHF.

This clone was counted once. V is TRBV6-1 and J is TRBJ2-2, with a weak D call TRBD2 (6 bases). The CDR3 runs 16 residues. Looked up from germline, CDR1 is MNHNS and CDR2 is SASEGT. With 4 bases removed from V and 5 bases from J, the gap between germline ends came to 17 bases. The CDR3 DNA sequence: TGTGCCAGCAGTGCTAACCTAGCGTGGGGAACCGGGGAGCTGTTTTTT. Protein sequence: CASSANLAWGTGELFF.

This clone came up a few times. V gene TRBV5-6 combines with J gene TRBJ1-4; TRBD1 is a possible D gene (5 bases). Between the trimmed V and J ends, which lost 3 bases and 5 bases, there was a span of 11 bases. This CDR3 region has 14 residues. CDR1 is SGHDT and CDR2 is YYEEEE in the germline V gene. This CDR3 is CASSSGNQNEKLFF. Written as DNA, the CDR3 is TGTGCCAGCAGCTCAGGGAATCAAAATGAAAAACTGTTTTTT.

The chain carries TRBV7-8 and TRBJ1-4, with TRBD1 matching over 7 bases. From germline, CDR1 is SGHVS and CDR2 FQNEAQ. The CDR3 covers 15 residues. Germline trimming cut 5 bases from V and 3 bases from J; bases unmatched to any gene: 6. The DNA of the CDR3 is TGTGCCAGCAGCCTCTACAGGGGAGCTAATGAAAAACTGTTTTTT. This encodes CASSLYRGANEKLFF. The variable domain in full, completed from reference TRBV7-8 and TRBJ1-4, reads GAGVSQSPRYKVAKRGQDVALRCDPISGHVSLFWYQQALGQGPEFLTYFQNEAQLDKSGLPSDRFFAERPEGSVSTLKIQRTQQEDSAVYLCASSLYRGANEKLFFGSGTQLSVL.

V and J are TRBV25-1 and TRBJ2-2, with 10 bases identical to TRBD2. Looked up from germline, CDR1 is MGHDK and CDR2 is SYGVNS. This CDR3 has 15 amino acids. V dropped 6 bases and J dropped 5; count of bases not matched to a gene: 6. The CDR3 spells CASSRTSGGTGELFF. CDR3 coding DNA: TGTGCCAGCAGCCGGACTAGCGGAGGGACCGGGGAGCTGTTTTTT.

This chain connects TRBV28 to TRBJ1-2; 10 nucleotides line up with TRBD1. After removal of 5 bases from V and 6 bases from J, the junction contained 6 bases not matched to a gene. CDR3 length: 14 residues. Germline V gene data show CDR1 as MDHEN and CDR2 as SYDVKM. CDR3 DNA: TGTGCCAGCAGTGGTCCGGGACAGGGGAATGGCTACACCTTC. Its translation is CASSGPGQGNGYTF.

The chain uses TRBV7-8 and TRBJ1-2, with 7 bases fitting TRBD1. J gave up 3 bases and V 5 bases, and 12 bases lay outside the gene matches. This CDR3 contains 16 residues. Germline V gene lookup returns CDR1 SGHVS and CDR2 FQNEAQ. The CDR3 region has the DNA TGTGCCAGCAGCGCCCGGACAGGACGCATTGACTATGGCTACACCTTC. Encoded protein: CASSARTGRIDYGYTF.

The V call is TRBV7-9, the J call TRBJ1-1; D remains unclear. CDR1 and CDR2 (germline): SEHNR, FQNEAQ (reference sequence). There are 16 residues in the CDR3. Trimming stripped 5 bases from V and 0 bases from J, with 16 bases between. The CDR3 bases are TGTGCCAGCAGCCGCTGGGATGCGGGAGTGAACACTGAAGCTTTCTTT. Protein product: CASSRWDAGVNTEAFF.

This clone showed up many times. The V call is TRBV11-3, the J call TRBJ1-1; 7 bases align to TRBD1. The J segment lost 3 bases and the V segment lost 5 bases, leaving 12 bases of the junction unmatched. This CDR3 has 16 residues. CDR1 and CDR2 (germline): SGHNT, YENEEA. The CDR3 DNA reads TGTGCCAGCAGCCCAGGTCGGGCAGGGGGACACACTGAAGCTTTCTTT. As protein: CASSPGRAGGHTEAFF.

This chain uses TRBV9 with TRBJ1-4; D not resolved. Trimming took off 3 bases at V and 5 bases at J, with 11 bases between the two ends. This CDR3 has 14 residues. Germline V gives CDR1 SGDLS, CDR2 YYNGEE. The CDR3, as DNA: TGTGCCAGCAGCGAAAGGACTGAGAATGAAAAACTGTTTTTT. Translating it yields CASSERTENEKLFF.

The gene calls are TRBV18 and TRBJ1-5, with 7 bases fitting TRBD1. The germline V gene has CDR1 KGHSH and CDR2 LQKENI. This CDR3 region has 16 residues. Trimming at V came to 4 bases and at J to 3 bases, leaving 9 bases not matched to a gene. CDR3 sequence (DNA): TGTGCCAGCTCACGACAAACAGGGGTTGACAATCAGCCCCAGCATTTT. Translated, it gives CASSRQTGVDNQPQHF.

The chain links TRBV4-3 to TRBJ1-4, with D possibly TRBD1 on 5 matching bases. CDR1 is LGHNA and CDR2 is YSLEER in the germline V gene. This CDR3 has 15 residues. V was shortened by 0 bases and J by 11 bases, with 16 bases between the two germline ends. The CDR3 region is CASSQDLGGVGKLFF. CDR3 nucleotide sequence: TGCGCCAGCAGCCAAGATCTGGGGGGGGTGGGGAAACTGTTTTTT.

The genes are TRBV6-6 and TRBJ2-2; possible D gene TRBD1, 7 bases. The CDR3 is 13 amino acids. V lost 10 bases and J lost 9, with 18 bases in between. In germline, CDR1 is MNHNY, CDR2 SVGAGI (reference sequence). The CDR3 region is CATSMEGAWELFF. CDR3 sequence (DNA): TGTGCCACCTCGATGGAGGGGGCATGGGAGCTGTTTTTT.

The rearrangement uses TRBV7-2 and TRBJ1-1; 8 bases match TRBD1. The CDR3 length is 16 residues. Trimming removed 2 bases from V and 0 bases from J; junction bases left unmatched: 5. The V gene's germline CDR1 is SGHTA and CDR2 FQGNSA. In DNA form, the CDR3 reads TGTGCCAGCAGCTTAATGACAGGGGCGTTGAACACTGAAGCTTTCTTT. Amino acid sequence: CASSLMTGALNTEAFF.

DNA of the CDR3: TGTGCCAGCAGCTTATTTAAAGTGGAGGTCACAGATACGCAGTATTTT. Protein product: CASSLFKVEVTDTQYF. The V gene is TRBV7-2, the J gene TRBJ2-3; tentative D call: TRBD2 (5 bases). Trimming took 2 bases from V and 2 from J, leaving 14 bases between them. Germline loops: CDR1 SGHTA, CDR2 FQGNSA. The CDR3 is 16 residues long.

The chain uses TRBV15 and TRBJ1-2; the D is unclear. The germline V and J ends were trimmed by 0 bases and 1 base, with 6 bases remaining between them. Germline V CDR1 and CDR2: LNHNV, YYDKDF (reference sequence). The CDR3 consists of 14 residues. The CDR3 nucleotides read TGTGCCACCAGCAGAGAGCAGATTAACTATGGCTACACCTTC. The encoded protein is CATSREQINYGYTF. Full variable domain (missing parts from reference TRBV15 and TRBJ1-2): DAMVIQNPRYQVTQFGKPVTLSCSQTLNHNVMYWYQQKSSQAPKLLFHYYDKDFNNEADTPDNFQSRRPNTSFCFLDIRSPGLGDTAMYLCATSREQINYGYTFGSGTRLTVV.